A single T cell receptor beta chain is shown here with its context. This sample stems from a study of blood T cell repertoires in COVID-19. About the research overall: Researchers got acute and convalescent COVID-19 samples from the United States, Italy and Spain. PBMCs, B-cell-depleted T cells, or T cells provided the cDNA or gDNA that made up the material.

The junction had 9 bases not matched to a gene; V was cut back by 3 bases and J by 2 bases. CDR1 and CDR2 (germline): SGHRS, YFSETQ. The CDR3 length is 16 residues. In the source study's methods: Amplification with reference gene primers provided the estimates of nucleated cell counts. TCRdb's copy holds only in-frame clones and misses some; the assay was immunoSEQ multiplex PCR. D and trimming come from the DNA, and the V and J calls and clone size come from that table. The sample records 43,000 or so clones, about four fifths being singletons. The clonotype was recovered from a woman in her sixties or seventies with acute or convalescent COVID-19. This chain links TRBV5-1 with TRBJ1-1; TRBD1 matches 8 bases. The sequencing input was peripheral blood. Here the CDR3 DNA reads TGCGCCAGCAGCTCAGGTTGGGACAGGTTTAACACTGAAGCTTTCTTT. Protein product: CASSSGWDRFNTEAFF.